These T cell receptor beta chains were read from a single sample in a study of blood T cell repertoires in COVID-19. Assay used: immunoSEQ multiplex PCR; TCRdb lists only in-frame clones, some missing. The sample lists under 300,000 clones, more than 75% seen once, with 9.5% to 15% in the top ten. Sequenced input: peripheral blood. Source of these receptors: a woman in her fifties or sixties with active or convalescent COVID-19. Each CDR3 is given with its conserved first and last residue. Each record gives: clone size, J gene, V gene, D gene, CDR3 protein, CDR3 DNA. The D gene is left open where the match is weak. Size tells how often a clone was seen (once, few, many) or the class of an expanded clone, and some rows leave it out.

- TRBJ1-2 TRBV2 - CASSLTDSAVGGYTF TGTGCCAGCAGCCTAACGGACAGTGCGGTGGGGGGCTACACCTTC
- TRBJ1-1 TRBV6-4 TRBD1 CASSPQGGPNTEAFF TGTGCCAGCAGCCCCCAGGGGGGCCCGAACACTGAAGCTTTCTTT
once TRBJ1-4 TRBV25-1 - CASSEFAGAGHEKLFF TGTGCCAGCAGTGAATTCGCGGGGGCCGGCCATGAAAAACTGTTTTTT
- TRBJ2-2 TRBV6-5 - CASRGRAPNTGELFF TGTGCCAGCAGGGGCAGGGCCCCGAACACCGGGGAGCTGTTTTTT
- TRBJ1-2 TRBV4-2 TRBD1 CASSQAQGEYYGYTF TGTGCCAGCAGCCAAGCCCAGGGGGAATACTATGGCTACACCTTC
- TRBJ2-1 TRBV6-1 TRBD2 CASSVRTLAVYNEQFF TGTGCCAGCAGTGTCCGAACACTAGCGGTATACAATGAGCAGTTCTTC
- TRBJ1-2 TRBV7-2 TRBD1 CASSLGGQGGLKDGYTF TGTGCCAGCAGCTTAGGGGGACAGGGGGGACTGAAGGATGGCTACACCTTC
- TRBJ1-4 TRBV6-5 - CASSYRRTQREKLFF TGTGCCAGCAGTTACCGCCGGACACAGCGCGAAAAACTGTTTTTT
- TRBJ1-4 TRBV4-3 TRBD1 CASSQDAGQSYYEKLFF TGCGCCAGCAGCCAAGACGCGGGACAGAGCTACTATGAAAAACTGTTTTTT
once TRBJ2-1 TRBV5-1 TRBD2 CASSPLTSGGLRSYNEQFF TGCGCCAGCAGCCCCTTGACTAGCGGGGGCCTCCGGTCCTACAATGAGCAGTTCTTC
few TRBJ1-2 TRBV3-1/TRBV3-2 - CASSQVLAVPYGYTF TGTGCCAGCAGCCAAGTCTTGGCAGTTCCTTATGGCTACACCTTC
many TRBJ1-6 TRBV11-2 - CASSPGGRNNSPLHF TGTGCCAGCAGCCCGGGGGGACGGAACAATTCACCCCTCCACTTT
once TRBJ2-7 TRBV4-1 TRBD2 CASVGSGGSKEQYF TGCGCCAGCGTAGGCAGCGGGGGTTCCAAAGAGCAGTACTTC
- TRBJ1-5 TRBV27 TRBD1 CASSRDSLYQPQHF TGTGCCAGCAGCCGGGACAGCCTCTATCAGCCCCAGCATTTT
- TRBJ1-3 TRBV30 - CAWTIGYLGSGNTIYF TGTGCCTGGACTATCGGGTACCTTGGCTCTGGAAACACCATATATTTT
- TRBJ2-2 TRBV4-1 TRBD2 CASSHPPGGRATGELFF TGCGCCAGCAGCCACCCTCCGGGGGGAAGGGCCACCGGGGAGCTGTTTTTT
- TRBJ1-5 TRBV27 - CASSNRTRGSTPQHF TGTGCCAGCAGTAACCGGACCCGGGGTTCTACGCCCCAGCATTTT
- TRBJ2-7 TRBV19 TRBD2 CASSKTSAVYEQYF TGTGCCAGTAGTAAGACTAGCGCCGTCTACGAGCAGTACTTC
- TRBJ1-2 TRBV12-2 - CASRIHETSWYGYTF TGTGCAAGTCGCATTCATGAGACATCATGGTATGGCTACACCTTC
- TRBJ1-1 TRBV9 TRBD1 CASSAQTGGRGAFF TGTGCCAGCAGCGCCCAAACAGGGGGCAGGGGGGCTTTCTTT
- TRBJ2-7 TRBV10-3 - CAISESSSWASEQYF TGTGCCATCAGTGAGTCGAGCTCCTGGGCCTCCGAGCAGTACTTC
- TRBJ1-2 TRBV11-2 - CASSPGTVYGYTF TGTGCCAGCAGCCCCGGGACTGTCTATGGCTACACCTTC
- TRBJ2-3 TRBV27 TRBD1 CASTRGREDTQYF TGTGCCAGCACCAGGGGGCGTGAAGATACGCAGTATTTT
- TRBJ1-2 TRBV30 TRBD1 CAWSVTGGGSGYTF TGTGCCTGGAGTGTAACAGGGGGCGGCAGTGGCTACACCTTC
- TRBJ2-1 TRBV19 TRBD2 CASSIGGSGGYNEQFF TGTGCCAGTAGTATAGGTGGAAGCGGGGGGTACAATGAGCAGTTCTTC
- TRBJ1-4 TRBV18 - CASSPRENEKLFF TGTGCCAGCTCACCCAGGGAAAATGAAAAACTGTTTTTT
- TRBJ2-3 TRBV19 - CASSSTRGTDTQYF TGTGCCAGTAGTAGTACCAGGGGTACAGATACGCAGTATTTT
- TRBJ1-1 TRBV4-1 - CASSQVGHGIEAFF TGCGCCAGCAGCCAAGTGGGACATGGGATAGAAGCTTTCTTT
- TRBJ2-7 TRBV12-3/TRBV12-4 TRBD2 CASSGTSIYEQYF TGTGCCAGCTCCGGGACTAGCATCTACGAGCAGTACTTC
- TRBJ1-3 TRBV3-1/TRBV3-2 TRBD1 CASSQADRRRTQNTIYF TGTGCCAGCAGCCAAGCGGACAGGCGACGCACGCAAAACACCATATATTTT
- TRBJ2-6 TRBV5-6 - CASSLQAGANVLTF TGTGCCAGCAGCTTGCAGGCTGGGGCCAACGTCCTGACTTTC
- TRBJ2-2 TRBV5-8 - CASSLGGRLTGELFF TGTGCCAGCAGCTTGGGAGGCAGACTCACCGGGGAGCTGTTTTTT